This note documents a single T cell receptor (beta chain) sequence. Antigen specificity is unknown. The data are from a study of OX40 agonist ivuxolimab in advanced cancers. Whole-study findings and limits: In the 0.1 to 3.0 mg/kg range, CD4+ and CD8+ blood T cells had expanded clonally by week 6.

Profiling relied on immunoSEQ multiplex PCR, and the TCRdb table lists in-frame clones only, not all of them. This table has roughly 40,000 clones, around 84% appearing once. This CDR3 region has 13 residues. Germline CDR1 reads SGHVS; CDR2 reads FNYEAQ. V dropped 5 bases and J dropped 4 bases, with 9 bases sitting between them. The chain couples TRBV7-6 to TRBJ2-1, with D maybe TRBD1 (7 bases). Here the sequenced sample was CD4+ or CD8+ T cells sorted from blood, taken in a trial of the OX40 agonist ivuxolimab. The receptor comes from an adult with an advanced solid tumor such as melanoma, head and neck, liver or kidney cancer. The CDR3 here is CASSPGGYNEQFF. The CDR3 coding sequence is TGTGCCAGCAGCCCAGGGGGGTACAATGAGCAGTTCTTC.